The T cell receptor (beta chain) described here comes from a study of T cell responses to AZD1222 COVID-19 vaccine. Broader study findings: CD4 TCRs associated with vaccination spanned spike, dominating at 160-218 and 743-854. Vaccination with two AZD1222 doses was followed by a rise in Spike-specific TCR breadth and depth. The donor group comprised mostly white British people and more females; the analysis possibly underestimated clonal diversity.

The V and J ends lost 0 bases and 5 bases respectively, with 4 bases between them. Germline CDR1 LGHDT, CDR2 YNNKEL (reference sequence). This CDR3 has 12 residues. As to this clone: Its antigen is not identified.

Libraries were prepared by immunoSEQ multiplex PCR; TCRdb keeps only in-frame clonotypes and omits some of them. Of 55,000 to 65,000 clones in the sample, more than 60% were seen once. This specimen was peripheral blood, taken 28 days after the second AZD1222 dose. This sequence was found in an adult who received the AZD1222 COVID-19 vaccine. This chain uses TRBV3-1 (or the pseudogene TRBV3-2) with TRBJ2-5; unclear D gene. DNA of the CDR3: TGTGCCAGCAGCCAAGATGTGGAGACCCAGTACTTC. This codes for CASSQDVETQYF.